Reported below is one T cell receptor beta chain. Its antigen remains unidentified. The data belong to a study of shared clonotypes between healthy human individuals. Clones were sequenced by immunoSEQ multiplex PCR, and TCRdb holds only the in-frame ones, with some missing. The data show about 1.1 million clones, 60% to 80% seen once. Study outcomes and limitations: The authors expected sequencing depth to affect clonotype sharing among donors.

The CDR3 spans 13 residues. With 4 bases removed from V and 2 bases from J, the gap between germline ends came to 10 bases. From germline, CDR1 is SGHRS and CDR2 YFSETQ. Healthy and HIV-negative, the adult donors had no recent acute infections or vaccinations. What was sequenced was memory CD4+ T cells from PBMCs. Subset in this sample: CD45RA-negative fraction. The chain joins TRBV5-1 to TRBJ2-7; the D gene could be TRBD1 or TRBD2 (5 bases each). The clonotype was recovered from a man aged 18 to 29 in good health. Some clones in this sample may be carry-over from other donors' samples. CDR3 sequence (DNA): TGCGCCAGCAGCCGGGACCCAACCTACGAGCAGTACTTC. Amino acids: CASSRDPTYEQYF.